A single sample is the source of the 22 T cell receptor beta chains below, sequenced in a study of OX40 agonist ivuxolimab in advanced cancers. This table comes from immunoSEQ multiplex PCR, and its TCRdb copy is limited to in-frame clones, with some not included. Of roughly 34,000 clones listed, around four fifths are singletons. The sequencing here drew on CD4+ or CD8+ T cells sorted from blood, taken in a trial of the OX40 agonist ivuxolimab. Receptor source: an adult with an advanced solid tumor such as melanoma, head and neck, liver or kidney cancer.

This clone turned up a few times. Sequence at one end of the junction differs from germline and may be a read error. This chain joins TRBV5-1 and TRBJ1-1, with 9 nucleotides matching TRBD1. The CDR3 runs 15 residues. CDR1 SGHRS and CDR2 YFSETQ come from the germline V gene. The CDR3 DNA reads as TGTGCCAGCAGCTTACAGGGGGCGTCATTCACTGAAGCTTTCTTT. It codes for CASSLQGASFTEAFF.

This chain links TRBV6-9 with TRBJ1-6; D ambiguous. Deletions cut 8 bases from V and 0 bases from J, with 11 bases between. The CDR3 is 15 residues long. CDR1 is MNHGY, CDR2 SVAAGI, per germline. CDR3: CASVRGSSYNSPLHF. The CDR3 DNA follows: TGTGCCAGCGTTCGAGGGAGCTCCTATAATTCACCCCTCCACTTT.

CDR3 coding DNA: TGTGCCAGCAGCCTATTGGGGAGGGTGGTGAGCTTTGGTGGAGGCTACACCTTC. This encodes CASSLLGRVVSFGGGYTF. V usage is TRBV13 and J usage is TRBJ1-2, with no clear D. Trimming shortened V by 5 bases and J by 8 bases, and 30 bases separated the two germline ends. Germline loops: CDR1 PRHDT, CDR2 FYEKMQ (reference sequence). The CDR3 is made up of 18 amino acids.

In DNA form, the CDR3 reads TGTGCCAGCAGCTTACAGGGGGCGTCATTCACTGAAGCTTTCTTT. It is translated as CASSLQGASFTEAFF. The chain carries TRBV5-4 and TRBJ1-1, with 9 positions matching TRBD1. This CDR3 is 15 amino acids long. Germline V gives CDR1 SGHNT, CDR2 YYREEE (reference sequence). V was pared by 2 bases and J by 4 bases, with 6 bases of the junction left unmatched.

Only a few counts were recorded for this clone. The V gene is TRBV5-4, the J gene TRBJ1-2; weak D call: TRBD1 (6 bases). The V gene's germline CDR1 is SGHNT and CDR2 YYREEE (reference sequence). This CDR3 region has 14 residues. V dropped 4 bases and J dropped 1 base, with 11 bases sitting between them. The CDR3 reads CASSSRGGNYGYTF. CDR3 coding DNA: TGTGCCAGCAGCAGCAGGGGTGGTAACTATGGCTACACCTTC.

The chain has TRBV18 and TRBJ2-2; D might be TRBD1 (5 bases). Germline V CDR1 and CDR2: KGHSH, LQKENI. The CDR3 runs to 16 residues. V lost 5 bases and J lost 1, with 14 bases in between. This CDR3 is CASSIDSPMNTGELFF. In nucleotides, the CDR3 is TGTGCCAGCTCAATAGACAGCCCGATGAACACCGGGGAGCTGTTTTTT.

This clone occurred a few times. The rearrangement joins TRBV18 to TRBJ2-7; 9 positions match TRBD1. With V trimmed by 4 bases and J by 4 bases, 8 bases remained unmatched. Germline CDR1 reads KGHSH; CDR2 reads LQKENI. The CDR3 is made up of 15 amino acids. CDR3 in DNA: TGTGCCAGCTCACGACCGGGACAGGGTGTGTACGAGCAGTACTTC. As protein: CASSRPGQGVYEQYF.

V usage is TRBV2 and J usage is TRBJ2-7; 10 bases align to TRBD2. The CDR3 is 14 residues long. V lost 6 bases, J lost 2 bases, and 4 bases stayed unmatched. CDR1 SNHLY and CDR2 FYNNEI come from the germline V gene. The DNA of the CDR3 is TGTGCCAGCAGACTAGCGGGGAATACCTACGAGCAGTACTTC. Translated: CASRLAGNTYEQYF. Based on the CDR3 plus reference TRBV2 and TRBJ2-7, the full variable domain is EPEVTQTPSHQVTQMGQEVILRCVPISNHLYFYWYRQILGQKVEFLVSFYNNEISEKSEIFDDQFSVERPDGSNFTLKIRSTKLEDSAMYFCASRLAGNTYEQYFGPGTRLTVT.

The V call is TRBV28, the J call TRBJ1-1, with 10 positions matching TRBD1. The CDR3 has 15 residues. V lost 5 bases and J lost 4; bases outside the gene matches: 7. Germline CDR1 MDHEN, CDR2 SYDVKM. For the CDR3, the DNA is TGTGCCAGCAGTACCGCCGGGACAGGGGCCACTGAAGCTTTCTTT. Residues: CASSTAGTGATEAFF.

The chain is built from TRBV4-1 and TRBJ1-5, with D maybe TRBD1 (6 bases). CDR1 MGHRA and CDR2 YSYEKL come from the germline V gene. Trimming took off 0 bases at V and 5 bases at J, with 14 bases between the two ends. This CDR3 has 16 residues. The CDR3, as DNA: TGCGCCAGCAGCCAAGATCCTGGACAGAGCCATCAGCCCCAGCATTTT. It encodes CASSQDPGQSHQPQHF.

This clone showed up just a few times. J is TRBJ2-7 and V is TRBV7-9, with unresolved D. The CDR3 length is 13 residues. Trimming took off 5 bases at V and 3 bases at J, with 11 bases between the two ends. CDR1 SEHNR and CDR2 FQNEAQ come from the germline V gene (reference sequence). The CDR3 loop is CASSPASVYEQYF. In DNA, the CDR3 is TGTGCCAGCAGCCCCGCGTCGGTCTACGAGCAGTACTTC.

The V gene is TRBV5-4, the J gene TRBJ1-2; D is uncertain. The CDR3 length is 12 residues. The V gene's germline CDR1 is SGHNT and CDR2 YYREEE (reference sequence). V lost 1 base and J lost 1, with 2 bases in between. The CDR3 DNA reads as TGTGCCAGCAGCTTGCTTAACTATGGCTACACCTTC. This encodes CASSLLNYGYTF.

The V gene is TRBV4-1, the J gene TRBJ1-2; weak D call: TRBD1 (6 bases). This CDR3 is built from 15 residues. Germline V gene data show CDR1 as MGHRA and CDR2 as YSYEKL. V lost 0 bases and J lost 5, with 13 bases in between. CDR3: CASSQERRGIYGYTF. DNA for the CDR3: TGCGCCAGCAGCCAAGAGAGGAGGGGGATATATGGCTACACCTTC.

The J gene is TRBJ2-1, the V gene TRBV2; D remains ambiguous. The CDR3 totals 14 residues. V dropped 5 bases and J dropped 2 bases, with 10 bases sitting between them. Per germline, CDR1 SNHLY and CDR2 FYNNEI. CDR3 sequence (DNA): TGTGCCAGCAGTCCCTGGGTCCCCTACAATGAGCAGTTCTTC. Translation: CASSPWVPYNEQFF.

The chain recombines TRBV7-2 with TRBJ1-2, with D unresolved. The length of the CDR3 is 12 residues. Trimming took 2 bases from V and 4 from J, leaving 5 bases between them. Germline values: CDR1 SGHTA, CDR2 FQGNSA. The CDR3 sequence is CASSLSGYGYTF. The CDR3 nucleotides read TGTGCCAGCAGCTTAAGCGGCTATGGCTACACCTTC.

The CDR3 DNA is TGCGCCAGCAGCCACTCTAGCGGGGGGGCCTGGGATTTAAGGAATGAGCAGTTCTTC. Translated, it gives CASSHSSGGAWDLRNEQFF. The V and J genes are TRBV4-1 and TRBJ2-1, with 12 bases matching TRBD2. The trim removed 3 bases at V and 7 bases at J, leaving 16 bases unmatched. Germline loops: CDR1 MGHRA, CDR2 YSYEKL. This CDR3 is built from 19 residues.

The chain couples TRBV27 to TRBJ2-5, with TRBD2 matching over 8 bases. V shed 5 bases, J shed 0 bases, and the junction held 5 bases outside the gene matches. Germline CDR1 MNHEY, CDR2 SMNVEV (reference sequence). The CDR3 is made up of 15 amino acids. The CDR3 DNA follows: TGTGCCAGCAGTCGGACTAGCTTGTACCAAGAGACCCAGTACTTC. As protein: CASSRTSLYQETQYF.

For this clone: Other DNA sequences in the same sample also yield this CDR3. The chain joins TRBV30 to TRBJ1-1; possible D gene TRBD1, 6 bases. In germline, CDR1 is GTSNPN, CDR2 SVGIG (reference sequence). V was cut by 2 bases and J by 0 bases, with 10 bases left in between. CDR3 length: 14 amino acids. CDR3 region: CAWSSGTLNTEAFF. Written as DNA, the CDR3 is TGTGCCTGGAGTTCCGGGACATTGAACACTGAAGCTTTCTTT.

This rearrangement joins TRBV28 to TRBJ1-1; TRBD1 might be the D (5 bases). Trimming left V 2 bases short and J 4 bases short, with 11 bases between. From germline, CDR1 is MDHEN and CDR2 SYDVKM. The CDR3 runs to 14 residues. Here the CDR3 reads CASSLGGLGTEAFF. CDR3 DNA: TGTGCCAGCAGTTTAGGGGGGTTGGGCACTGAAGCTTTCTTT.

The chain links TRBV5-6 to TRBJ1-6, with 8 bases that match TRBD1. Germline V gene sequence: CDR1 SGHDT, CDR2 YYEEEE. The CDR3 covers 15 residues. V lost 4 bases and J lost 9; bases outside the gene matches: 9. CDR3 loop: CASSKRTGKSSPLHF. The CDR3 nucleotides read TGTGCCAGCAGCAAACGGACAGGGAAGAGTTCACCCCTCCACTTT.

The V gene is TRBV18, the J gene TRBJ2-7; TRBD2 is a possible D gene (5 bases). Per germline, CDR1 KGHSH and CDR2 LQKENI. Trimming removed 3 bases from V and 0 bases from J, with 15 bases in between. CDR3 length: 16 amino acids. CDR3 bases: TGTGCCAGCTCACCCCTGACGGGGATGGGCTCCTACGAGCAGTACTTC. Its protein product is CASSPLTGMGSYEQYF.

The genes are TRBV7-9 and TRBJ1-1; D gene unclear. This CDR3 is 11 amino acids long. Per the germline V gene, CDR1 is SEHNR and CDR2 is FQNEAQ (reference sequence). Trimming pared 6 bases from V and 1 base from J, leaving 3 bases between. This CDR3 reads CASRENTEAFF. CDR3 nucleotides: TGTGCCAGCAGAGAGAACACTGAAGCTTTCTTT.